This T cell receptor (beta chain) was recorded in a study of identical twins. The study, taken as a whole, reports: Beta out-of-frame sequences displayed a weaker excess of sharing between twins. Invariant populations such as MAIT and iNKT cells could partly muddle zero-insertion analyses.

In the case of this clonotype: The antigen remains unidentified.

Unique molecular identifiers were present on the cDNA, and a universal primer site came from template switching. TCRdb reprocessed the 5' RACE reads with MiXCR, giving one entry per CDR3 protein. Of about 300,000 distinct CDR3 sequences listed, about 12% are singletons. CDR1 is MNHEY, CDR2 SMNVEV, per germline (reference sequence). V was clipped by 5 bases and J by 1 base, with 15 bases between them. This CDR3 is 16 amino acids long. The data also belong to a second study, concerning yellow fever vaccine responses in identical twins. That publication notes: Among the twins, the vaccine T cell response reportedly seemed partly convergent and partly personalized.

Sequences were obtained from CD8+ T cells sorted from blood. This clonotype originated in a woman in her late teens or twenties in good health. The V gene is TRBV27, the J gene TRBJ2-4; D might be TRBD1 (6 bases). The CDR3: CASSTMGAAAKNIQYF. The CDR3 nucleotides read TGTGCCAGCAGTACTATGGGGGCGGCTGCCAAAAACATTCAGTACTTC.